This is a list of T cell receptor beta chains from one sample in a study of T cell responses to AZD1222 COVID-19 vaccine. Assay: immunoSEQ multiplex PCR; the TCRdb copy retains only in-frame clones and omits some. The sample carries about 200,000 clones, 88% recorded once. The sample consisted of peripheral blood, taken on day 0 of AZD1222 vaccination. The receptors derive from an adult in good health. CDR3s include the opening cysteine and the closing phenylalanine or tryptophan. The D gene is left open where the match is weak. For some rows the clone size is stated as once, few or many, or as a class when expanded; others skip it.

j_call v_call clone_size d_call cdr3_nt cdr3_aa
TRBJ2-3 TRBV27 NA TRBD1 TGTGCCAGCAGTTTACCTGGGACAGTGTATCCGCAGTATTTT CASSLPGTVYPQYF
TRBJ1-3 TRBV30 NA TRBD1 TGTGCCTGGAGTGGGGAAATATGGGACAGGTCCTCAAACACCATATATTTT CAWSGEIWDRSSNTIYF
TRBJ2-3 TRBV4-1 NA TRBD2 TGCGCCAGCAGCCAAGATCCGGGAGGGGGCACAGATACGCAGTATTTT CASSQDPGGGTDTQYF
TRBJ1-1 TRBV3-1/TRBV3-2 NA NA TGTGCCAGCAGCCAAGATCACTTGGCAGGCACTGAAGCTTTCTTT CASSQDHLAGTEAFF
TRBJ1-2 TRBV5-1 once NA TGCGCCAGCAGCTTGGGCGCGGGTAGCCAGGGAAACTATGGCTACACCTTC CASSLGAGSQGNYGYTF
TRBJ1-5 TRBV30 NA TRBD1 TGTGCCTGTTCTTCGACAGGGGGGAATCAGCCCCAGCATTTT CACSSTGGNQPQHF
TRBJ1-1 TRBV5-1 NA TRBD1 TGCGCCAGCAGTACAGGGGGGCTTCGGGCTGAAGCTTTCTTT CASSTGGLRAEAFF
TRBJ2-7 TRBV5-4 NA NA TGTGCCAGCAGCCTGGACGAGCGTTACGAGCAGTACTTC CASSLDERYEQYF
TRBJ2-3 TRBV30 NA TRBD2 TGTGCCTGGAGTGTAGGTAGCGGGAGCACAGATACGCAGTATTTT CAWSVGSGSTDTQYF
TRBJ1-1 TRBV28 few NA TGTGCCAGCAGAGTTAACACTGAAGCTTTCTTT CASRVNTEAFF
TRBJ2-3 TRBV7-2 NA TRBD2 TGTGCCAGCAGCCTTAGCGGGGGGTCTAGCACAGATACGCAGTATTTT CASSLSGGSSTDTQYF
TRBJ2-7 TRBV5-4 NA TRBD2 TGTGCCAGCAGCTTGACTAGCGGGGGCTACGAGCAGTACTTC CASSLTSGGYEQYF
TRBJ1-3 TRBV7-7 NA NA TGTGCCAGCAGTCGGGACGATGGATTTGGAAACACCATATATTTT CASSRDDGFGNTIYF
TRBJ2-6 TRBV21-1 NA NA TGTGCCAGCGGCCCCGGGACACCCAGTCCCCTCTCTGGGGCCAACGTCCTGACTTTC CASGPGTPSPLSGANVLTF
TRBJ2-7 TRBV4-1 NA TRBD2 TGCGCCAGCAGCCAAGATCCTAGCGGATACGAGCAGTACTTC CASSQDPSGYEQYF
TRBJ2-5 TRBV4-1 NA NA TGCGCCAGCAGCCGGACCCAGGGAGAGACCCAGTACTTC CASSRTQGETQYF
TRBJ1-1 TRBV5-1 NA TRBD1 TGCGCCAGCAGCGTCGGGACAGGGGGAACTGAAGCTTTCTTT CASSVGTGGTEAFF
TRBJ2-1 TRBV10-1 NA NA TGCGCCAGCGCCCCGGGGGACAATGAGCAGTTCTTC CASAPGDNEQFF
TRBJ2-1 TRBV5-5 NA TRBD1 TGTGCCAGCAGCCAATCCCGGGACAGGCTGTTCTTC CASSQSRDRLFF
TRBJ1-2 TRBV18 NA TRBD1 TGTGCCAGCTCACCATCATCAGCCGTGGGAAGGACAGGAGCTAACTATGGCTACACCTTC CASSPSSAVGRTGANYGYTF
TRBJ1-4 TRBV15 NA NA TGTGCCACCAGCAGAGGGACGGTAGCTAATGAAAAACTGTTTTTT CATSRGTVANEKLFF
TRBJ1-1 TRBV5-1 NA TRBD1 TGCGCCAGCAGCGACGGCGTTGCTACAGGGGGCTTGGCTGAAGCTTTCTTT CASSDGVATGGLAEAFF
TRBJ2-7 TRBV14 NA NA TGTGCCAGCAGCCCAAGGGTTAGCTCCTACGAGCAGTACTTC CASSPRVSSYEQYF
TRBJ1-2 TRBV28 NA TRBD1 TGTGCCAGCCTGGGACAGACCTATGGCTACACCTTC CASLGQTYGYTF
TRBJ2-1 TRBV25-1 NA NA TGTGCCAGCAGTGTGTCGGGGACATACAATGAGCAGTTCTTC CASSVSGTYNEQFF
TRBJ1-6 TRBV30 NA NA TGTGCCTGGAGTGCAACGCCTCATAAGGGAACACCCCTCCACTTT CAWSATPHKGTPLHF
TRBJ2-1 TRBV6-5 NA NA TGTGCCAGCAGTTACTCGTCCGTCAATGAGCAGTTCTTC CASSYSSVNEQFF
TRBJ1-1 TRBV27 NA TRBD1 TGTGCCAGCAGTTTATCGGGCAGGGGGCGCACTGAAGCTTTCTTT CASSLSGRGRTEAFF
TRBJ2-5 TRBV5-1 NA NA TGCGCCAGCAGCTTATTTGGGCCAGAGACCCAAGAGACCCAGTACTTC CASSLFGPETQETQYF
TRBJ2-7 TRBV19 NA TRBD1 TGTGCCAGTAGTATCGGGACAGGGGACTACGAGCAGTACTTC CASSIGTGDYEQYF
TRBJ1-1 TRBV25-1 NA NA TGTGCCACCGGTTTTAGCACTGAAGCTTTCTTT CATGFSTEAFF
TRBJ2-7 TRBV9 NA NA TGTGCCAGCAGCGTGAGACAGGCCCAAGTTCGGGAGCAGTACTTC CASSVRQAQVREQYF
TRBJ2-2 TRBV9 NA TRBD2 TGTGCCAGCAGCGTGACTAGCGGGGGCCTGAACACCGGGGAGCTGTTTTTT CASSVTSGGLNTGELFF
TRBJ2-2 TRBV6-5 NA NA TGTGCCAGCAGTTACTCTGTCGGGGGCGCCGGGGAGCTGTTTTTT CASSYSVGGAGELFF
TRBJ2-1 TRBV5-1 NA NA TGCGCCAGCAGCTTGGAAGTAGGGATCTACAATGAGCAGTTCTTC CASSLEVGIYNEQFF
TRBJ1-6 TRBV12-5 NA TRBD1 TGTGCTAGTGGTCCCGAAGGGGGCAATAATTCACCCCTCCACTTT CASGPEGGNNSPLHF
TRBJ1-1 TRBV19 few NA TGTGCCAGTGAGGCCCACATGAACACTGAAGCTTTCTTT CASEAHMNTEAFF
TRBJ2-7 TRBV4-3 NA TRBD1 TGCGCCAGCAGCCAAGAGGGGACAGGGTTGAGGGAGCAGTACTTC CASSQEGTGLREQYF
TRBJ1-1 TRBV6-1 NA NA TGTGCCAGCAGTGAACTACAGCTGGGCTTCTTT CASSELQLGFF
TRBJ2-3 TRBV19 NA NA TGTGCCAGTAGTGAACAGAGCACAGATACGCAGTATTTT CASSEQSTDTQYF
TRBJ1-1 TRBV10-3 NA TRBD1 TGTGCCATCAGGGGACAGGGAAAGAACACTGAAGCTTTCTTT CAIRGQGKNTEAFF
TRBJ2-3 TRBV24-1 NA NA TGTGCCACCAGGTTGGGGATCACAGATACGCAGTATTTT CATRLGITDTQYF
TRBJ1-1 TRBV9 NA TRBD1 TGTGCCAGCAGCCTCAGGGGGCTCGGGAACACTGAAGCTTTCTTT CASSLRGLGNTEAFF
TRBJ1-2 TRBV15 NA TRBD1 TGTGCCACCAGCAGAGATTACCAGGGGGGGTATGGCTACACCTTC CATSRDYQGGYGYTF
TRBJ1-5 TRBV2 NA NA TGTGCCAGCAGTGAAAGGCCACAGCCCCAGCATTTT CASSERPQPQHF
TRBJ2-5 TRBV7-9 once TRBD1 TGTGCCAGCAGCCCCGGGGACAGGGAGTTTGAGACCCAGTACTTC CASSPGDREFETQYF
TRBJ2-1 TRBV5-4 NA TRBD1 TGTGCCAGCAGCGCGGACAGGGGAGAGTACAATGAGCAGTTCTTC CASSADRGEYNEQFF
TRBJ1-5 TRBV19 NA TRBD1 TGTGCCAGTAGTTTGACAGGGAGCTATCAGCCCCAGCATTTT CASSLTGSYQPQHF
TRBJ2-7 TRBV5-4 once NA TGTGCCAGCAGCTTAACTCGGCACGAGCAGTACTTC CASSLTRHEQYF
TRBJ2-5 TRBV5-1 NA TRBD1 TGCGCCAGCAGCGGGACAGGGGAACTTCAAGAGACCCAGTACTTC CASSGTGELQETQYF
TRBJ1-5 TRBV7-2 NA NA TGTGCCAGCAGCCAGGACGACCCGGCGTATCAGCCCCAGCATTTT CASSQDDPAYQPQHF
TRBJ1-2 TRBV7-9 NA TRBD1 TGTGCCAGCAGCTCCGGACAGGGACTCTACACCTTC CASSSGQGLYTF
TRBJ2-2 TRBV28 NA TRBD1 TGTGCCAGCAGTTTTCTACCGGGACAGGGGGTCCCCGGGGAGCTGTTTTTT CASSFLPGQGVPGELFF
TRBJ2-5 TRBV7-7 NA TRBD2 TGTGCCAGCAGCTTAGGGACTAGAGAAGAGACCCAGTACTTC CASSLGTREETQYF
TRBJ2-3 TRBV19 once NA TGTGCCAGTAGTAGCGGCGGGGCGCACACAGATACGCAGTATTTT CASSSGGAHTDTQYF
TRBJ1-1 TRBV30 NA NA TGTGCCTGGGCAAACAGAGGGGGCACTGAAGCTTTCTTT CAWANRGGTEAFF